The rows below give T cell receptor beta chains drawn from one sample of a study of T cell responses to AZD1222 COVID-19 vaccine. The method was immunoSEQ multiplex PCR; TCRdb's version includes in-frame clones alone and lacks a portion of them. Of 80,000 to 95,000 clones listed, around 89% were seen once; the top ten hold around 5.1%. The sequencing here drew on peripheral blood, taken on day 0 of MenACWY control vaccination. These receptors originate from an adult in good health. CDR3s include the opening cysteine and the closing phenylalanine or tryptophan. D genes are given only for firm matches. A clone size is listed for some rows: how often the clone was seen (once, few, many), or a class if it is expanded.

CASSLRRTGETQYF | TGTGCCAGCAGCTTAAGGAGGACAGGAGAGACCCAGTACTTC | TRBD1 | TRBV7-2 | NA | TRBJ2-5
CASIPSGGPQPQHF | TGTGCCAGCATCCCTTCAGGGGGCCCTCAGCCCCAGCATTTT | TRBD1 | TRBV28 | NA | TRBJ1-5
CASSFDRAGGELFF | TGTGCCAGCAGTTTCGACAGGGCGGGCGGGGAGCTGTTTTTT | TRBD1 | TRBV7-2 | few | TRBJ2-2
CAISERASYNEQFF | TGTGCCATCAGTGAGCGAGCTTCCTACAATGAGCAGTTCTTC | NA | TRBV10-3 | NA | TRBJ2-1
CASRSSTGGSQPQHF | TGTGCCAGTAGATCCTCGACAGGCGGGTCCCAGCCCCAGCATTTT | NA | TRBV19 | few | TRBJ1-5
CASNPQGKNTEAFF | TGTGCCAGCAATCCACAGGGGAAGAACACTGAAGCTTTCTTT | TRBD1 | TRBV27 | few | TRBJ1-1
CASSSGGSEAFF | TGTGCCAGCTCTTCAGGGGGGAGTGAAGCTTTCTTT | TRBD1 | TRBV7-9 | NA | TRBJ1-1
CASSYYTGGGTFEQYF | TGTGCCAGCAGCTATTACACGGGAGGGGGAACGTTTGAGCAGTATTTT | TRBD2 | TRBV11-2 | NA | TRBJ2-3
CASSFPQSYNEQFF | TGCGCCAGCAGCTTCCCTCAGTCCTACAATGAGCAGTTCTTC | NA | TRBV5-1 | NA | TRBJ2-1
CASSPRPEIYGYTF | TGTGCCAGCAGCCCGCGACCGGAGATTTATGGCTACACCTTC | NA | TRBV5-8 | NA | TRBJ1-2
CASNPRPQTNTEAFF | TGTGCCAGCAACCCCAGGCCCCAGACGAACACTGAAGCTTTCTTT | NA | TRBV28 | NA | TRBJ1-1
CASSQGRTGPINGYTF | TGCGCCAGCAGCCAAGGACGTACGGGACCAATTAATGGCTACACCTTC | NA | TRBV4-3 | NA | TRBJ1-2
CASSLALYGYTF | TGTGCCAGCAGCTTAGCCTTATATGGCTACACCTTC | NA | TRBV7-2 | once | TRBJ1-2
CASSLDRGQAFF | TGCGCCAGCAGCTTAGACAGGGGGCAGGCTTTCTTT | TRBD1 | TRBV4-3 | NA | TRBJ1-1
CASSHKPGRNTGELFF | TGTGCCAGCAGCCACAAACCAGGGCGAAACACCGGGGAGCTGTTTTTT | NA | TRBV7-2 | NA | TRBJ2-2
CASSLREDDGYTF | TGTGCCAGCAGCTTAAGGGAAGACGATGGCTACACCTTC | NA | TRBV7-9 | NA | TRBJ1-2
CASSLSSWEETQYF | TGCGCCAGCAGCTTGTCTAGTTGGGAAGAGACCCAGTACTTC | NA | TRBV5-1 | NA | TRBJ2-5